These 24 T cell receptor beta chains originate from one sample sequenced in a study of regulatory T cells in long-lasting Graves disease. CDR3-region Arm-PCR and iRepertoire HTBI primers produced the TCR beta libraries. TCRdb re-derived calls from the multiplex PCR reads in MiXCR, one entry per CDR3 protein. The data hold hundreds of thousands of distinct CDR3 sequences, with less than 15% observed a single time. The time point here: newly diagnosed GD, antithyroid drugs for less than 3 months. There was RNA extracted from PBMCs, and the TCR library was made from it. The data were also submitted as part of a second study, on T cells in Graves' hyperthyroidism and ophthalmopathy.

The sample here was peripheral blood mononuclear cells (PBMCs), taken at new diagnosis, from a patient treated with antithyroid drugs. The receptors stem from a man between 25 and 39 years old with Graves disease.

This clonotype was counted ten times or more. The chain links TRBV30 to TRBJ2-3; D may match TRBD1 or TRBD2 (5 bases each). Germline V gene sequence: CDR1 GTSNPN, CDR2 SVGIG (reference sequence). Trimming removed 5 bases from V and 2 bases from J, with 17 bases in between. The CDR3 runs 15 residues. The CDR3 spells CAWDLRQRNTDTQYF. CDR3 sequence (DNA): TGTGCCTGGGACCTCCGACAGCGGAACACAGATACGCAGTATTTT.

The chain recombines TRBV9 with TRBJ2-1; D is perhaps TRBD2 (6 bases). V lost 2 bases and J 0 bases, leaving 9 bases between the germline ends. The CDR3 contains 15 residues. Germline values: CDR1 SGDLS, CDR2 YYNGEE. CDR3 nucleotide sequence: TGTGCCAGCAGCGTCGGAGGGGCCTCCTACAATGAGCAGTTCTTC. Encoded protein: CASSVGGASYNEQFF.

In its sample, this clonotype was seen many times. The chain has TRBV9 and TRBJ1-5, with 7 positions matching TRBD1. Unmatched junction bases numbered 6, after V lost 3 bases and J lost 3 bases. The CDR3 has 15 residues. Germline V gene data show CDR1 as SGDLS and CDR2 as YYNGEE. CDR3 in amino acids: CASSASGTVNQPQHF. The CDR3, as DNA: TGTGCCAGCAGCGCCAGTGGGACAGTCAATCAGCCCCAGCATTTT.

This clonotype came up many times. This chain joins TRBV5-6 and TRBJ2-5; 7 nucleotides match TRBD2. The CDR3 covers 16 residues. Germline V gene sequence: CDR1 SGHDT, CDR2 YYEEEE. The trim removed 4 bases at V and 3 bases at J, leaving 12 bases unmatched. The CDR3 DNA is TGTGCCAGCAGCCCCACGTTAAGGCTAGCGGAAGAGACCCAGTACTTC. Translating it yields CASSPTLRLAEETQYF. Drawing the rest from reference TRBV5-6 and TRBJ2-5, the complete variable domain is DAGVTQSPTHLIKTRGQQVTLRCSPKSGHDTVSWYQQALGQGPQFIFQYYEEEERQRGNFPDRFSGHQFPNYSSELNVNALLLGDSALYLCASSPTLRLAEETQYFGPGTRLLVL.

In its sample, this clonotype was seen many times. The chain employs TRBV30 and TRBJ2-7, with 7 bases that match TRBD2. Trimming took 0 bases from V and 2 from J; bases not matched to a gene: 4. CDR1 and CDR2 (germline): GTSNPN, SVGIG (reference sequence). The CDR3 runs to 14 residues. CDR3 coding DNA: TGTGCCTGGAGTGTCGGCGGGGGTGCCTACGAGCAGTACTTC. Amino acid sequence: CAWSVGGGAYEQYF.

At least ten counts were recorded for this clonotype. The chain uses TRBV2 and TRBJ2-7, with 9 nucleotides matching TRBD2. The CDR3 has 14 amino acids. CDR1 SNHLY and CDR2 FYNNEI come from the germline V gene. V dropped 8 bases and J dropped 0; count of bases not matched to a gene: 5. This CDR3 is CASLTSGVSYEQYF. The CDR3 DNA sequence: TGTGCCAGCTTGACTAGCGGAGTCTCCTACGAGCAGTACTTC.

This clonotype has only a few counts. A much larger clone differs by one base, so this may be a read error. This chain links TRBV10-1 with TRBJ2-2, with D possibly TRBD2 on 6 matching bases. The CDR3 consists of 15 residues. V was shortened by 3 bases and J by 4 bases, with 12 bases between the two germline ends. CDR1 is WNHNN and CDR2 is SYGVQD in the germline V gene (reference sequence). The CDR3 region is CASSDREASTGELFF. CDR3 bases: TGCGCCAGCAGTGACAGGGAGGCGAGCACCGGGGAGCTGTTTTTT.

The genes are TRBV12-3 or TRBV12-4 and TRBJ2-3; TRBD1 agrees at 10 bases. V gave up 5 bases and J gave up 5 bases; unmatched junction bases: 4. The CDR3 is 14 residues long. This CDR3 reads CASSPGQGLDTQYF. CDR3 nucleotide sequence: TGTGCCAGCAGTCCGGGACAGGGGTTAGATACGCAGTATTTT.

This clonotype was detected a few times. This chain connects TRBV20-1 to TRBJ2-1; TRBD2 matches 9 bases. The CDR3 is 14 amino acids. Germline values: CDR1 DFQATT, CDR2 SNEGSKA (reference sequence). V lost 5 bases and J lost 4; bases outside the gene matches: 6. CDR3 amino acids: CSAVAGVGYNEQFF. The CDR3 DNA is TGCAGTGCTGTAGCGGGAGTGGGTTACAATGAGCAGTTCTTC.

This clonotype was observed at least ten times. The chain has TRBV27 and TRBJ2-2; TRBD2 might be the D (7 bases). From germline, CDR1 is MNHEY and CDR2 SMNVEV (reference sequence). The CDR3 is made up of 20 amino acids. The V gene lost 0 bases and the J gene lost 0 bases, with 20 bases spanning the gap. Here the CDR3 DNA reads TGTGCCAGCAGTTTATCCGGGGTGGCGGGGGCCATCGCGAACACCGGGGAGCTGTTTTTT. It codes for CASSLSGVAGAIANTGELFF.

A few counts support this clonotype. This rearrangement joins TRBV6-2 or TRBV6-3 to TRBJ2-7; D call uncertain. The CDR3 is 14 amino acids. CDR1 is MNHEY and CDR2 is SVGEGT in the germline V gene. V lost 0 bases and J lost 6, with 12 bases in between. Here the CDR3 DNA reads TGTGCCAGCAGTTACTCGCGGCAGGTCAGCGAGCAGTACTTC. It is translated as CASSYSRQVSEQYF.

This chain joins TRBV5-1 and TRBJ2-1; TRBD2 agrees at 8 bases. Germline CDR1 and CDR2: SGHRS and YFSETQ. This CDR3 is built from 15 residues. With V trimmed by 4 bases and J by 5 bases, 8 bases remained unmatched. For the CDR3, the DNA is TGCGCCAGCAGCCCGGAGGGCGGGAGGAACAATGAGCAGTTCTTC. The encoded protein is CASSPEGGRNNEQFF.

The V and J genes are TRBV27 and TRBJ2-7; 7 bases are a match to TRBD1. Germline-derived CDR1 and CDR2 are MNHEY and SMNVEV (reference sequence). This CDR3 region has 14 residues. Trimming at V came to 5 bases and at J to 6 bases, leaving 10 bases not matched to a gene. DNA of the CDR3: TGTGCCAGCAGTCCGCGACAGGGTGGCTCCGAGCAGTACTTC. It yields the protein CASSPRQGGSEQYF.

Many counts were recorded for this clonotype. The chain is built from TRBV20-1 and TRBJ1-1; 9 bases agree with TRBD1. With 3 bases clipped from V and 6 bases from J, the junction kept 11 bases outside the gene matches. Germline CDR1 DFQATT, CDR2 SNEGSKA (reference sequence). The CDR3 is 15 residues long. CDR3 loop: CSASPRDRVIAEAFF. The CDR3 region has the DNA TGCAGTGCTAGCCCCCGGGACAGGGTGATCGCTGAAGCTTTCTTT.

The chain links TRBV30 to TRBJ2-7; 7 positions agree with TRBD1. V lost 2 bases to trimming and J lost 3 bases; unmatched junction nucleotides: 10. Per germline, CDR1 GTSNPN and CDR2 SVGIG (reference sequence). The CDR3 consists of 15 residues. The CDR3 protein is CAWSPPGGHDYEQYF. CDR3 coding DNA: TGTGCCTGGAGTCCCCCAGGGGGACACGACTACGAGCAGTACTTC.

This clonotype was recorded many times. This chain connects TRBV7-8 to TRBJ2-5, with TRBD2 identical over 11 bases. Germline V gene data show CDR1 as SGHVS and CDR2 as FQNEAQ. V shed 5 bases and J 2 bases; nucleotides not matched to a gene: 13. This CDR3 contains 18 residues. The CDR3 nucleotides are TGTGCCAGCAGCCGAAAAACCAGACTAGCGGGAATACAAGAGACCCAGTACTTC. Amino acids: CASSRKTRLAGIQETQYF.

This clonotype was seen ten or more times. DNA of the CDR3: TGTGCCAGCAGTTTCTTTAGCGGGGGCAAAGATGAAGCTTTCTTT. This encodes CASSFFSGGKDEAFF. The V gene is TRBV12-3 or TRBV12-4, the J gene TRBJ1-1, with D possibly being TRBD1 (6 bases). Trimming removed 3 bases at V and 7 bases at J, with 18 bases between. The CDR3 runs to 15 residues.

This clonotype was counted only a few times. The chain uses TRBV20-1 and TRBJ1-2, with 7 bases identical to TRBD1. V shed 7 bases and J 7 bases; nucleotides not matched to a gene: 6. The CDR3 runs to 11 residues. CDR1 is DFQATT and CDR2 is SNEGSKA in the germline V gene (reference sequence). CDR3: CSEEGARGYTF. CDR3 DNA sequence: TGCAGTGAGGAGGGGGCCCGTGGCTACACCTTC.

The chain joins TRBV20-1 to TRBJ2-2, with a weak D call TRBD1 (5 bases). The CDR3 has 16 amino acids. Germline V lookup: CDR1 DFQATT, CDR2 SNEGSKA (reference sequence). Trimming took off 0 bases at V and 6 bases at J, with 17 bases between the two ends. The CDR3 DNA reads TGCAGTGCTAGAGATCCTAGGCAGGGAAGAGCCGGGGAGCTGTTTTTT. Amino acid sequence: CSARDPRQGRAGELFF.

This clonotype was observed a few times. This sequence joins TRBV6-1 and TRBJ2-2; D unclear. Trimming removed 6 bases at V and 4 bases at J, with 9 bases between. This CDR3 is built from 13 residues. Germline CDR1 is MNHNS and CDR2 is SASEGT. CDR3 loop: CASRPLLTGELFF. Written as DNA, the CDR3 is TGTGCCAGCAGGCCCCTTCTCACCGGGGAGCTGTTTTTT.

The V gene is TRBV3-1, the J gene TRBJ2-7, with TRBD2 matching over 9 bases. The CDR3 is 16 residues long. Looked up from germline, CDR1 is LGHDT and CDR2 is YNNKEL (reference sequence). The J segment lost 2 bases and the V segment lost 3 bases, leaving 8 bases of the junction unmatched. This CDR3 is CASSHMGREGPYEQYF. The DNA for the CDR3 is TGTGCCAGCAGCCATATGGGGCGGGAGGGCCCCTACGAGCAGTACTTC.

The CDR3 region is CSAALEDQPQHF. In DNA, the CDR3 is TGCAGTGCTGCCCTGGAGGATCAGCCCCAGCATTTT. The rearrangement links TRBV20-1 to TRBJ1-5; D unresolved. The germline CDR1 and CDR2 sequences are DFQATT and SNEGSKA (reference sequence). CDR3 size: 12 residues. V lost 5 bases to trimming and J lost 5 bases, with 10 bases between them.

As for this clonotype: This could be a read error, since a much larger clone is one nucleotide away. The chain recombines TRBV11-1 with TRBJ1-1; the D is unclear. Germline V gene sequence: CDR1 SGHAT, CDR2 FQDESV (reference sequence). The CDR3 has 15 residues. DNA for the CDR3: TGTGCCAGCAGCCCGAGCCCTTCACCGAACACTGAAGCTTCCTTT. Encoded protein: CASSPSPSPNTEASF.

This clonotype was counted between two and nine times. The V and J genes are TRBV19 and TRBJ2-3; 8 bases are a match to TRBD2. Germline CDR1 and CDR2: LNHDA and SQIVND (reference sequence). The CDR3 length is 14 residues. V was clipped by 7 bases and J by 1 base; unmatched bases: 4. The CDR3 coding sequence is TGTGCCAGTACAGTGACTAGCGGCACAGATACGCAGTATTTT. It encodes CASTVTSGTDTQYF.